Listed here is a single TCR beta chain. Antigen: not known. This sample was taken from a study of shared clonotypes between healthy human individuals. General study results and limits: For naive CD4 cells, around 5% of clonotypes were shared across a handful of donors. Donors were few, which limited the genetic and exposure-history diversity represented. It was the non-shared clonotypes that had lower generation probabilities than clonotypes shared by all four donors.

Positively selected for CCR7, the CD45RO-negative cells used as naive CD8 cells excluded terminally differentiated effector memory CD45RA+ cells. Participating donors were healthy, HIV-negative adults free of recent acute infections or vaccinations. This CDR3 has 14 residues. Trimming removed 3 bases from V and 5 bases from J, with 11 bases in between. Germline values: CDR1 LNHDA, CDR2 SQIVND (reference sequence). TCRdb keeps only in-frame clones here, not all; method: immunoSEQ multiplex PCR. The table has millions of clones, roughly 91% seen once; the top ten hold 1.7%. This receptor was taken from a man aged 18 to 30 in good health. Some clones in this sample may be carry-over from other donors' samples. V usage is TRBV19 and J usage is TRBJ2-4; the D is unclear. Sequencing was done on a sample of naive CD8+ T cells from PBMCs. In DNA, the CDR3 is TGTGCCAGTAGTATTGGTGGTTGGGAAAACATTCAGTACTTC. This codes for CASSIGGWENIQYF.